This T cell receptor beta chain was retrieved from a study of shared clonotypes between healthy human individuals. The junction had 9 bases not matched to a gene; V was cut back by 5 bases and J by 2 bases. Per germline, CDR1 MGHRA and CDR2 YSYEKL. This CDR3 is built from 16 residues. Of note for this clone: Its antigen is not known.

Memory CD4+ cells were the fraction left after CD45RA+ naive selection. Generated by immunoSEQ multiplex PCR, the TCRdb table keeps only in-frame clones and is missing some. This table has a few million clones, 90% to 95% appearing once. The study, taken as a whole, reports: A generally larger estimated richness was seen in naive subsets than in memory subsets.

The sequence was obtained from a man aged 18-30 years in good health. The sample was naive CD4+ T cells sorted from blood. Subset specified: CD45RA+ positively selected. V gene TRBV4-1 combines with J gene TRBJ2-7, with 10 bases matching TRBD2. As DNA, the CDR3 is TGCGCCAGCAGCTTAACCGGGACTAGCGTTCCCTACGAGCAGTACTTC. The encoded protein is CASSLTGTSVPYEQYF.